The 4 T cell receptor beta chains below were found in one sample sequenced in a study of blood T cell repertoires in COVID-19. Sequencing was performed with immunoSEQ multiplex PCR; in TCRdb, only in-frame clones are kept and a portion is missing. In the table there are about 530,000 clones, 85% to 90% of which are singletons. What was sequenced was peripheral blood. The source is a woman aged 45 to 65 with COVID-19, enrolled during active disease.

The J gene is TRBJ2-7, the V gene TRBV19; D may be TRBD1 (6 bases). This CDR3 region has 13 residues. Germline V gene data show CDR1 as LNHDA and CDR2 as SQIVND (reference sequence). Trimming cost V 8 bases and J 3 bases, with 14 bases left between them. CDR3 sequence reads: CASGKQGVYEQYF. For the CDR3, the DNA is TGTGCCAGTGGTAAACAGGGAGTCTACGAGCAGTACTTC.

This CDR3 is CASSGDPSRGYTF. The CDR3 region has the DNA TGTGCCAGCAGCGGAGACCCATCACGAGGCTACACCTTC. The chain has TRBV6-5 and TRBJ1-2; D uncertain. CDR3 size: 13 residues. Germline V gene data show CDR1 as MNHEY and CDR2 as SVGAGI. The ends were cut back, 6 bases at V and 8 bases at J, with 16 bases in the middle.

The chain combines TRBV21-1 with TRBJ1-1; no check of the table's D call, TRBD1, against the DNA was made. TRBV21-1 is designated a pseudogene. The CDR3 has 12 amino acids. The CDR3 bases are TGTGCCAGCGATCACAGGAACACTGAAGCTTTCTTT. Translation: CASDHRNTEAFF.

About this clone itself: One junction end does not reproduce the germline sequence, and a read error may be involved. The chain carries TRBV7-8 and TRBJ2-7; D is perhaps TRBD2 (5 bases). The CDR3 is made up of 15 amino acids. Germline values: CDR1 SGHVS, CDR2 FQNEAQ. The CDR3: CASSSETSGYPYAHF. CDR3 coding DNA: TGTGCCAGCAGCTCGGAGACCTCGGGGTATCCCTACGCGCACTTC.